This T cell receptor (beta chain) was documented in a study of blood T cell repertoires in COVID-19. Study background: Researchers got acute and convalescent COVID-19 samples from the United States, Italy and Spain. T cells, B-cell-depleted T cells, or PBMCs provided the cDNA or gDNA that served as material.

The assay was immunoSEQ multiplex PCR, and TCRdb's table has in-frame clones only and misses some. The table records roughly 290,000 clones, 70% to 85% of them present only once. Trimming shortened V by 3 bases and J by 3 bases, and 5 bases separated the two germline ends. The length of the CDR3 is 12 residues. Seattle's enrolled individuals joined amid active infection and were then monitored longitudinally. This clone was detected once. The same CDR3 can be traced to other DNA sequences in this sample. This receptor was taken from a human donor with COVID-19, enrolled during active disease. The donor label of this sample is uncertain. Specimen: peripheral blood. The genes are TRBV12-3 or TRBV12-4 and TRBJ1-2; D ambiguous. CDR3 amino acids: CASSFADYGYTF. CDR3 sequence (DNA): TGTGCCAGCAGTTTTGCAGACTATGGCTACACCTTC.